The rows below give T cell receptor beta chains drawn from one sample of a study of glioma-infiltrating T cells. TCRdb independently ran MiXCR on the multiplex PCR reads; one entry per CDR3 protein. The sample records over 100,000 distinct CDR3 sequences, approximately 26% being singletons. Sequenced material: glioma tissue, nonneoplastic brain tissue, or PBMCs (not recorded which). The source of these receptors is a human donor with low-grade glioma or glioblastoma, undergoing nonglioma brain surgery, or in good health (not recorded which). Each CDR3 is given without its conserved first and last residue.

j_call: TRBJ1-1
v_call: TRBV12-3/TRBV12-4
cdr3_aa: ASSLSTGGRTEAF

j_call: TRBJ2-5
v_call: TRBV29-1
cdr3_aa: SVEGAGLEGARDEETQY

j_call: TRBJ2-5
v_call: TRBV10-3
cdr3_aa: AISPRTGKETQY

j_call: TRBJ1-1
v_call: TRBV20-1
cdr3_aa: SACQSGMNTEAF

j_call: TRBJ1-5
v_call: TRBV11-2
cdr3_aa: ARSSGQGSIGQPQH

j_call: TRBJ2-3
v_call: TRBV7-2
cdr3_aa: ASSLGLGLANTQY

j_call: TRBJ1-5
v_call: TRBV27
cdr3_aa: ASSLGQGYSNQPQH

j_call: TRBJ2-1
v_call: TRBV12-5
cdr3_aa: ASGPGTVSSDEQF

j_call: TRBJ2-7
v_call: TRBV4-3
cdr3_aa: ASSKGRFYEQY

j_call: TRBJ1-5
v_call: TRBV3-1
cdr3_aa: ASSLQGDHPQH

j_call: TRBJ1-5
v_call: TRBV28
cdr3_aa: ASSVGRSQPQH

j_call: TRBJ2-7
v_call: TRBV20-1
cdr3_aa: SAGLAGFLEQY

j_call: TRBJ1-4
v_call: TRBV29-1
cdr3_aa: SVMTGDEKLF

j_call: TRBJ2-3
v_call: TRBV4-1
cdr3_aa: ASSHPGQVVEDTQY

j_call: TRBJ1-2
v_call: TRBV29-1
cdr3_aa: STSRQGYYGYT

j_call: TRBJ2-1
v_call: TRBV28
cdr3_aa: DSSPGTSGYEQF

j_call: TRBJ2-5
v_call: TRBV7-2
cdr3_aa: ASSPVLATETQY

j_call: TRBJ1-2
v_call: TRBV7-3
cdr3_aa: ASSLNPGGQGGYT

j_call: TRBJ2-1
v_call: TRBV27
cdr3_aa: ASTRLGGPGGEQF

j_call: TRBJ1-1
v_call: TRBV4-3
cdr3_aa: ASSQDRYAEAF

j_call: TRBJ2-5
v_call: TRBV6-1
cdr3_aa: DSSLLTGTSKGAQY

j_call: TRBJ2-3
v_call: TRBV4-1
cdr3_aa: ASSQDSPAGSTDTQY